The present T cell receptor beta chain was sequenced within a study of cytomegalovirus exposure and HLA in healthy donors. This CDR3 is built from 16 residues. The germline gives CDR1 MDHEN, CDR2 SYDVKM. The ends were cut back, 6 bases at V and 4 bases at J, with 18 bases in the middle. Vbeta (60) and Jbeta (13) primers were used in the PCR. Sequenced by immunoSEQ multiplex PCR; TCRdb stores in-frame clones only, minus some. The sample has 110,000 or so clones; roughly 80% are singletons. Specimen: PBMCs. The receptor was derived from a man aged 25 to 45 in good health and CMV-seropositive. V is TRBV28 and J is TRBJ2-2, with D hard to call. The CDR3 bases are TGTGCCAGCAGAACTCTGGGCAGCCCAGTCACCGGGGAGCTGTTTTTT. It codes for CASRTLGSPVTGELFF.